This T cell receptor (beta chain) stems from a study of cytomegalovirus exposure and HLA in healthy donors. General observations from the study: Analysis was performed later, and it showed HLA-associated TCR beta chains to be more clonally expanded than equally common others. Accurate HLA-A and HLA-B prediction from TCR beta sequences was reported for most subjects. Exclusion applied to some V segments, including TRBV6-2 and TRBV6-3, as they were indistinguishable.

Vbeta (60) and Jbeta (13) primers were used in the PCR. Data came from immunoSEQ multiplex PCR; TCRdb stores just in-frame clones and leaves some out. The top ten hold about 1.4% of the sample, which has roughly 150,000 clones, over 80% seen once. On this clone: What it binds is not known.

CDR3 size: 13 residues. The germline V gene encodes CDR1 SGHAT and CDR2 FQNNGV. The V end lost 4 bases, the J end lost 2 bases, and 8 bases lay between the germline ends. The V call is TRBV11-2, the J call TRBJ1-2; D ambiguous. The sequence came from a woman aged 18-29 years in good health and CMV-seronegative. Sequencing was performed on PBMCs. CDR3 protein: CASSSTNNYGYTF. CDR3 coding DNA: TGTGCCAGCAGCTCCACTAACAACTATGGCTACACCTTC.